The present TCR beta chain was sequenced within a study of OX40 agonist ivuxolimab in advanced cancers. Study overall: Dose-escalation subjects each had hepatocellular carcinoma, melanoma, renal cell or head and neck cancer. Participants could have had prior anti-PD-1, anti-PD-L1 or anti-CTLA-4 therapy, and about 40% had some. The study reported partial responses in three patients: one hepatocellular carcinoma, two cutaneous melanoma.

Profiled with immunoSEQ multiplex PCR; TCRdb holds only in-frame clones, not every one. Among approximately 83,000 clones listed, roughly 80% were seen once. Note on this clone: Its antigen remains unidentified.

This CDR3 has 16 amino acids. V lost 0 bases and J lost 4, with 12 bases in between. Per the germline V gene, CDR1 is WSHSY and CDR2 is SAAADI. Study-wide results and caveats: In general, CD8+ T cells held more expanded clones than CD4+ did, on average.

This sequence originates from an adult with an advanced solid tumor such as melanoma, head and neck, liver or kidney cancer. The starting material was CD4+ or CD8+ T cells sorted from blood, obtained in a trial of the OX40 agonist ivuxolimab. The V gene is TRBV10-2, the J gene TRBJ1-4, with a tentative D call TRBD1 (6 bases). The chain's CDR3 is CASSESQGFNNEKLFF. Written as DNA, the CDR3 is TGCGCCAGCAGTGAGTCACAGGGCTTTAATAATGAAAAACTGTTTTTT.